The present T cell receptor (beta chain) was sequenced within a study of T-cell reconstitution after alpha-beta-depleted transplantation in children. In this sample, this clonotype turned up many times. Antigen unknown. Whole-study findings and limits: Expanded clones from the graft, numbering several hundred, reportedly supplied alpha-beta T cells about two months after transplant. The main origin of T-cell counts and diversity one year after transplant was newly produced T cells. Some patients showed high day-60 TCRbeta diversity, which derived from surviving recipient T cells and thymic progenitors.

Preparation of the TCRbeta library involved a method that used unique molecular identifiers. Each CDR3 protein is one row after TCRdb ran MiXCR on the PCR reads. The sample includes approximately 170,000 distinct CDR3 sequences, roughly 11% of them seen just once. The ends were cut back, 2 bases at V and 0 bases at J, with 3 bases in the middle. CDR1 and CDR2 from the germline V gene are SGHVS and FQNEAQ. The CDR3 is 13 amino acids. This chain links TRBV7-8 with TRBJ2-3; D call uncertain. This clonotype originated in a boy under 10 years old with acute myeloid leukemia, due to receive a stem cell transplant. Here the sequenced sample was PBMCs, taken before TCRalphabeta/CD19-depleted stem cell transplant. The CDR3 protein is CASSLPSTDTQYF. For the CDR3, the DNA is TGTGCCAGCAGCTTACCTAGCACAGATACGCAGTATTTT.